This TCR beta chain was observed in a study of PD-1 blockade in mismatch repair-deficient tumors. Study-wide background: Patients had 12 mismatch repair-deficient cancer types, all previously treated and progressing.

TCRdb keeps only in-frame clones here, not all; method: immunoSEQ multiplex PCR. Of about 79,000 clones in the sample, approximately 81% are singletons; the top ten hold roughly 6%. Mismatch repair deficiency was confirmed in all patients, by PCR or immunohistochemistry. Germline V lookup: CDR1 SGDLS, CDR2 YYNGEE. The ends were cut back, 0 bases at V and 5 bases at J, with 9 bases in the middle. There are 14 residues in the CDR3. This chain links TRBV9 with TRBJ2-1; no clear D. This TCR was recovered from an adult with mismatch repair-deficient cancer. The starting material was peripheral blood, obtained 44 weeks after starting pembrolizumab. CDR3 sequence: CASSVAENHNEQFF. In nucleotides, the CDR3 is TGTGCCAGCAGCGTAGCTGAGAACCACAATGAGCAGTTCTTC.